The 30 T cell receptor beta chains below come from one sample, sequenced in a study of human T cells and chemical hapten exposure. TCRdb re-called the RACE reads with MiXCR, one entry per CDR3 protein. The sample records roughly 380,000 distinct CDR3 sequences, 4.5% to 6% being singletons. As to time point: pre-sensitization, week 0. As for treatment: therapeutic diphenylcyclopropenone sensitization with weekly scalp DPC. This sample comprised whole blood, obtained in connection with sensitization to the hapten diphenylcyclopropenone (DPC). The receptors were gathered from a woman in her 50s with alopecia areata. Some clones in this sample may be carry-over from other donors' samples.

This clonotype has just a few counts. DNA of the CDR3: TGTGCCAGCAGACCCCCCCGGGACAGCTCTGGAAACACCATATATTTT. It specifies CASRPPRDSSGNTIYF. The rearrangement uses TRBV7-9 and TRBJ1-3; TRBD1 aligns across 7 bases. The germline V gene encodes CDR1 SEHNR and CDR2 FQNEAQ (reference sequence). V lost 6 bases, J lost 0 bases, and 8 bases stayed unmatched. The CDR3 is 16 amino acids.

Ten or more counts support this clonotype. V gene TRBV12-3 or TRBV12-4 combines with J gene TRBJ2-1; 7 nucleotides line up with TRBD2. After removal of 6 bases from V and 3 bases from J, the junction contained 8 bases not matched to a gene. The CDR3 consists of 15 residues. The CDR3 spells CASSPSGAFYNEQFF. The CDR3 bases are TGTGCCAGCAGCCCGAGCGGGGCTTTCTACAATGAGCAGTTCTTC.

This clonotype was seen more than once but under ten times. CDR3 region: CASRRDRGPNTEAFF. CDR3 bases: TGTGCCAGCAGGCGGGACAGGGGGCCGAACACTGAAGCTTTCTTT. The gene calls are TRBV5-4 and TRBJ1-1, with TRBD1 matching over 12 bases. Losses at the gene ends were 5 bases for V and 1 base for J; bases not matched to a gene: 3. Germline CDR1 SGHNT, CDR2 YYREEE (reference sequence). This CDR3 has 15 residues.

The chain couples TRBV20-1 to TRBJ1-5; the D gene is possibly TRBD1 (6 bases). CDR3 size: 12 residues. V lost 5 bases and J 6 bases, leaving 11 bases between the germline ends. Germline V gene lookup returns CDR1 DFQATT and CDR2 SNEGSKA (reference sequence). The CDR3 nucleotides read TGCAGTGCTGAACAGGGTGTTCAGCCCCAGCATTTT. As protein: CSAEQGVQPQHF.

This chain joins TRBV4-3 and TRBJ1-2, with 9 bases that match TRBD1. The germline V gene has CDR1 LGHNA and CDR2 YSLEER. The trim removed 0 bases at V and 2 bases at J, leaving 4 bases unmatched. This CDR3 comprises 16 residues. The CDR3 nucleotides are TGCGCCAGCAGCCAAGATCGCGGGACAGGGAACTATGGCTACACCTTC. This translates into CASSQDRGTGNYGYTF.

The V call is TRBV3-1, the J call TRBJ1-5, with D perhaps TRBD1 (5 bases). Germline V gene data show CDR1 as LGHDT and CDR2 as YNNKEL (reference sequence). V lost 1 base and J 7 bases, leaving 8 bases between the germline ends. The CDR3 length is 13 residues. CDR3 residues: CASSQAGKQPQHF. DNA of the CDR3: TGTGCCAGCAGCCAAGCAGGGAAACAGCCCCAGCATTTT.

About this clonotype: Possible read error: a much larger clone is one base away. The chain couples TRBV6-5 to TRBJ2-3; 7 nucleotides match TRBD2. Germline assignment: CDR1 MNHEY and CDR2 SVGAGI. The trim removed 8 bases at V and 2 bases at J, leaving 7 bases unmatched. This CDR3 spans 14 amino acids. CDR3 region: CASCISGITDTQYF. In DNA, the CDR3 is TGTGCCAGCTGTATCAGCGGGATCACAGATACGCAGTATTTT.

This clonotype was counted ten times or more. The gene calls are TRBV29-1 and TRBJ2-2, with D perhaps assigned TRBD1 or TRBD2 (5 bases each). This CDR3 has 14 residues. Trimming pared 6 bases from V and 5 bases from J, leaving 16 bases between. The V gene's germline CDR1 is SQVTM and CDR2 ANQGSEA. In DNA, the CDR3 is TGCAGCGTGGTAGGGACCCCAATGACCGGGGAGCTGTTTTTT. Amino acid sequence: CSVVGTPMTGELFF.

This clonotype turned up a few times. The chain couples TRBV11-2 to TRBJ2-7, with 7 bases that match TRBD1. The CDR3 is 14 amino acids. Germline V gene data show CDR1 as SGHAT and CDR2 as FQNNGV. Trimming cost V 6 bases and J 1 base; bases outside gene matches: 6. The CDR3 nucleotides read TGTGCCAGCAGGGGACAGCTTTCGTCCTACGAGCAGTACTTC. Translated, it gives CASRGQLSSYEQYF. Complete variable domain (other parts from reference TRBV11-2 and TRBJ2-7): EAGVAQSPRYKIIEKRQSVAFWCNPISGHATLYWYQQILGQGPKLLIQFQNNGVVDDSQLPKDRFSAERLKGVDSTLKIQPAKLEDSAVYLCASRGQLSSYEQYFGPGTRLTVT.

This clonotype has a handful of counts. The V and J genes are TRBV21-1 and TRBJ1-4; TRBD1, the D gene given by the table, was not confirmed from the DNA. TRBV21-1 is marked as a pseudogene. There are 16 residues in the CDR3. CDR3 sequence (DNA): TGTGCCAGCAGCAAAGAAGGCAGGGGTAGTCGAGAAAAACTGTTTTTT. This encodes CASSKEGRGSREKLFF.

The V call is TRBV27, the J call TRBJ1-1, with TRBD1 identical over 8 bases. V was clipped by 8 bases and J by 2 bases; unmatched bases: 7. The CDR3 extends over 14 amino acids. The germline CDR1 and CDR2 sequences are MNHEY and SMNVEV (reference sequence). The CDR3, as DNA: TGTGCCAGCGCGCCAGGGGGCGCCAACACTGAAGCTTTCTTT. This sequence encodes CASAPGGANTEAFF.

J is TRBJ2-3 and V is TRBV5-1, with 9 bases identical to TRBD1. J lost 3 bases, V lost 5 bases, and 13 bases had no gene match. This CDR3 is built from 17 residues. Germline V gene lookup returns CDR1 SGHRS and CDR2 YFSETQ. CDR3 coding DNA: TGCGCCAGCAGTTTTGGAATACCGGGACAGGGAACAGATACGCAGTATTTT. Translating gives CASSFGIPGQGTDTQYF.

This clonotype has a handful of counts. The chain has TRBV9 and TRBJ2-3; unclear D gene. The V end lost 0 bases, the J end lost 3 bases, and 8 bases lay between the germline ends. The CDR3 covers 14 residues. Germline lookup yields CDR1 SGDLS and CDR2 YYNGEE. DNA for the CDR3: TGTGCCAGCAGCGTAGCGGATATGACAGATACGCAGTATTTT. Its translation is CASSVADMTDTQYF.

This clonotype showed up just a few times. V is TRBV12-3 or TRBV12-4 and J is TRBJ1-3; D is uncertain. This CDR3 is 16 amino acids long. Deletions cut 5 bases from V and 0 bases from J, with 14 bases between. CDR3: CASSLRRLRSGNTIYF. CDR3 sequence (DNA): TGTGCCAGCAGTCTCCGTAGACTCCGCTCTGGAAACACCATATATTTT.

This clonotype was seen repeatedly, ten times or more. The rearrangement links TRBV20-1 to TRBJ2-3; 11 nucleotides match TRBD2. Trimming removed 1 base from V and 4 bases from J; junction bases left unmatched: 4. The V gene's germline CDR1 is DFQATT and CDR2 SNEGSKA (reference sequence). This CDR3 has 15 residues. CDR3 residues: CSARGLAGISDTQYF. As DNA, the CDR3 is TGCAGTGCTAGAGGACTAGCGGGAATATCAGATACGCAGTATTTT.

This clonotype was seen only a few times. This sequence joins TRBV3-1 and TRBJ2-2; 7 nucleotides match TRBD1. The V gene's germline CDR1 is LGHDT and CDR2 YNNKEL (reference sequence). The CDR3 is 17 amino acids. With V trimmed by 0 bases and J by 1 base, 5 bases remained unmatched. The CDR3 nucleotides read TGTGCCAGCAGCCAAGATAGTGGGGACAGGAACACCGGGGAGCTGTTTTTT. It yields the protein CASSQDSGDRNTGELFF.

The rearrangement links TRBV20-1 to TRBJ2-5; 7 nucleotides line up with TRBD2. The CDR3 has 12 residues. Per germline, CDR1 DFQATT and CDR2 SNEGSKA (reference sequence). After removal of 7 bases from V and 5 bases from J, the junction contained 7 bases not matched to a gene. The CDR3 reads CSGAGAEETQYF. DNA of the CDR3: TGCAGTGGTGCGGGAGCGGAGGAGACCCAGTACTTC.

There are many counts of this clonotype. The V and J genes are TRBV27 and TRBJ1-5; D uncertain. This CDR3 is 15 amino acids long. Trimming removed 6 bases from V and 2 bases from J, with 14 bases in between. Germline loops: CDR1 MNHEY, CDR2 SMNVEV (reference sequence). CDR3: CASSLSRGGNQPQHF. CDR3 coding DNA: TGTGCCAGCAGCTTGTCGCGGGGAGGCAATCAGCCCCAGCATTTT.

The chain uses TRBV2 and TRBJ2-6; D is unresolved. Trimming took 2 bases from V and 2 from J, leaving 1 base between them. Per the germline V gene, CDR1 is SNHLY and CDR2 is FYNNEI. The CDR3 runs 13 residues. The CDR3 DNA sequence: TGTGCCAGCAGTGAACCTGGGGCCAACGTCCTGACTTTC. It translates to CASSEPGANVLTF. The variable domain in full, with the rest retrieved from reference TRBV2 and TRBJ2-6, is EPEVTQTPSHQVTQMGQEVILRCVPISNHLYFYWYRQILGQKVEFLVSFYNNEISEKSEIFDDQFSVERPDGSNFTLKIRSTKLEDSAMYFCASSEPGANVLTFGAGSRLTVL.

This clonotype appeared many times. This rearrangement joins TRBV10-3 to TRBJ2-3; D not certain. The ends were cut back, 5 bases at V and 0 bases at J, with 9 bases in the middle. The V gene's germline CDR1 is ENHRY and CDR2 SYGVKD. The length of the CDR3 is 14 residues. The DNA of the CDR3 is TGTGCCATCAGTCAACTCGGGAGCACAGATACGCAGTATTTT. Residues: CAISQLGSTDTQYF.

There are a few counts of this clonotype. The J gene is TRBJ1-1, the V gene TRBV7-9, with D possibly matching TRBD1 (5 bases). The CDR3 is 13 amino acids. Germline lookup yields CDR1 SEHNR and CDR2 FQNEAQ (reference sequence). Trimming shortened V by 5 bases and J by 5 bases, and 12 bases separated the two germline ends. CDR3 region: CASSIGPGTEAFF. The CDR3 DNA follows: TGTGCCAGCAGCATAGGACCAGGGACTGAAGCTTTCTTT.

This clonotype was counted at least ten times. This chain uses TRBV5-1 with TRBJ2-5, with 8 bases aligning to TRBD2. Germline CDR1 SGHRS, CDR2 YFSETQ. This CDR3 is built from 13 residues. The junction had 4 bases not matched to a gene; V was cut back by 5 bases and J by 4 bases. In DNA, the CDR3 is TGCGCCAGCAGTAGCGGGGTAGCAGAGACCCAGTACTTC. Amino acid sequence: CASSSGVAETQYF.

The V gene is TRBV4-1, the J gene TRBJ1-4, with D perhaps matching TRBD1 (5 bases). This CDR3 comprises 15 residues. In germline, CDR1 is MGHRA, CDR2 YSYEKL. Trimming cost V 5 bases and J 2 bases, with 12 bases left between them. Here the CDR3 reads CASSLTAGTNEKLFF. As DNA, the CDR3 is TGCGCCAGCAGCTTGACGGCAGGGACTAATGAAAAACTGTTTTTT.

This clonotype showed up just a few times. The chain joins TRBV25-1 to TRBJ2-7; D is unresolved. Germline V gene data show CDR1 as MGHDK and CDR2 as SYGVNS. The V end lost 8 bases, the J end lost 4 bases, and 18 bases lay between the germline ends. The CDR3 is 14 amino acids. The CDR3 nucleotides read TGTGCCAGCCTGGTAGTAGAGGAGTTATACGAGCAGTACTTC. Translation gives CASLVVEELYEQYF.

This clonotype has only a few counts. The chain couples TRBV2 to TRBJ1-2; 9 bases are a match to TRBD1. CDR1 is SNHLY, CDR2 FYNNEI, per germline. The CDR3 sequence is 15 residues long. V shed 2 bases and J 8 bases; nucleotides not matched to a gene: 9. The chain's CDR3 is CASSENPGQGRGYTF. The CDR3 coding sequence is TGTGCCAGCAGTGAAAACCCGGGACAGGGAAGGGGCTACACCTTC. The variable domain in full, with the rest retrieved from reference TRBV2 and TRBJ1-2, is EPEVTQTPSHQVTQMGQEVILRCVPISNHLYFYWYRQILGQKVEFLVSFYNNEISEKSEIFDDQFSVERPDGSNFTLKIRSTKLEDSAMYFCASSENPGQGRGYTFGSGTRLTVV.

Only a few counts were recorded for this clonotype. The rearrangement links TRBV2 to TRBJ2-7; 8 nucleotides agree with TRBD1. Germline loops: CDR1 SNHLY, CDR2 FYNNEI. This CDR3 has 16 amino acids. Germline trimming cut 8 bases from V and 0 bases from J; bases unmatched to any gene: 12. The CDR3 protein is CASQWRTGTGSYEQYF. DNA of the CDR3: TGTGCCAGCCAGTGGCGGACCGGGACAGGCTCCTACGAGCAGTACTTC.

The V gene is TRBV11-3, the J gene TRBJ1-6, with unresolved D. Trimming took 8 bases from V and 8 from J, leaving 19 bases between them. This CDR3 spans 15 amino acids. CDR1 SGHNT and CDR2 YENEEA come from the germline V gene. The CDR3 reads CASPPPKRADSPLHF. As DNA, the CDR3 is TGTGCCAGCCCCCCCCCAAAGCGCGCTGATTCACCCCTCCACTTT. Combining the CDR3 with reference TRBV11-3 and TRBJ1-6 gives the whole variable domain EAGVVQSPRYKIIEKKQPVAFWCNPISGHNTLYWYLQNLGQGPELLIRYENEEAVDDSQLPKDRFSAERLKGVDSTLKIQPAELGDSAVYLCASPPPKRADSPLHFGNGTRLTVT.

V and J are TRBV6-6 and TRBJ1-6; weak D call: TRBD1 (6 bases). In germline, CDR1 is MNHNY, CDR2 SVGAGI (reference sequence). The CDR3 is made up of 14 amino acids. V was shortened by 8 bases and J by 6 bases, with 14 bases between the two germline ends. The CDR3 here is CASVGGGGNSPLHF. CDR3 sequence (DNA): TGTGCCAGCGTCGGGGGCGGAGGTAATTCACCCCTCCACTTT.

This clonotype was picked up many times. The genes are TRBV2 and TRBJ2-3; TRBD1 is a possible D gene (6 bases). The CDR3 runs 14 residues. V lost 6 bases, J lost 1 base, and 11 bases lay in between. Germline CDR1 is SNHLY and CDR2 is FYNNEI. CDR3 sequence reads: CASSDRSGTDTQYF. The CDR3 DNA is TGTGCCAGCAGCGACAGGTCTGGCACAGATACGCAGTATTTT.

This clonotype was observed a few times. The CDR3 nucleotides read TGCGCCAGCAGCCAAGAGGAGCGGGGGAGCTACGAGCAGTACTTC. It is translated as CASSQEERGSYEQYF. The rearrangement links TRBV4-1 to TRBJ2-7; the match to TRBD2 covers 8 bases. Per the germline V gene, CDR1 is MGHRA and CDR2 is YSYEKL. V shed 0 bases and J 3 bases; nucleotides not matched to a gene: 4. CDR3 length: 15 residues.